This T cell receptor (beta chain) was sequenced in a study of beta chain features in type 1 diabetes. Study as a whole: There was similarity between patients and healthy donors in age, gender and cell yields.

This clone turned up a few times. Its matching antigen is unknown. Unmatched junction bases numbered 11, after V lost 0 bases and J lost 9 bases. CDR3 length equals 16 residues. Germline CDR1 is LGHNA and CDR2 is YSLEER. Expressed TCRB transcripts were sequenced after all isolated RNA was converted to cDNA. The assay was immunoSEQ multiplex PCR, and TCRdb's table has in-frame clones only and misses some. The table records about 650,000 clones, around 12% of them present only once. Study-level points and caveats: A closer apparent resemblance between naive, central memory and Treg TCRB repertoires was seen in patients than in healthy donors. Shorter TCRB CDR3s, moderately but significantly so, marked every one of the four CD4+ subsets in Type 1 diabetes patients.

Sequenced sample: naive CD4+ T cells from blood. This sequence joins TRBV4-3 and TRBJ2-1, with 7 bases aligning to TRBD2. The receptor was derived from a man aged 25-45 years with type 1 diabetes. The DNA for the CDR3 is TGCGCCAGCAGCCAAGATGTGGGCGGGGGTCAGAGTGAGCAGTTCTTC. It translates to CASSQDVGGGQSEQFF.